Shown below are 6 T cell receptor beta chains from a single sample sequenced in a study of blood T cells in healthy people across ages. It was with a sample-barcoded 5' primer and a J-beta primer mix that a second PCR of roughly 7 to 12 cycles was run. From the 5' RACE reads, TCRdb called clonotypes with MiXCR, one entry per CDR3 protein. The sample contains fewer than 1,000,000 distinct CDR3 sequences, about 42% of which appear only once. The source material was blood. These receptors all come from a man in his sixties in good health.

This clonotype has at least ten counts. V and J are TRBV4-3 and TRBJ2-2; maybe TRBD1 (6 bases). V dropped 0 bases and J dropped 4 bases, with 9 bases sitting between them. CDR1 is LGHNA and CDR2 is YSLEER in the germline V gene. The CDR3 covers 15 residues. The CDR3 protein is CASSQDRGRTGELFF. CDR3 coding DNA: TGCGCCAGCAGCCAAGACAGGGGTCGCACCGGGGAGCTGTTTTTT.

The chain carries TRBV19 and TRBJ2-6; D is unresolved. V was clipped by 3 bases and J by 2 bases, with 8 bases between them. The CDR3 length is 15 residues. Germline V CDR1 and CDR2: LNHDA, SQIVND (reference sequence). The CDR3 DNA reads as TGTGCCAGTAGTATCGTGGAGCCTGGGGCCAACGTCCTGACTTTC. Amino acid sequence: CASSIVEPGANVLTF.

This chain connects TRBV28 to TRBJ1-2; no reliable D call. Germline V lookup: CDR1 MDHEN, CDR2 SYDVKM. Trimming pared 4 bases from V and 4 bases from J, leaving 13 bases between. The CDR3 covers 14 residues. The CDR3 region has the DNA TGTGCCAGCAGTTCCCCCCGAGGAGGCTATGGCTACACCTTC. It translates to CASSSPRGGYGYTF.

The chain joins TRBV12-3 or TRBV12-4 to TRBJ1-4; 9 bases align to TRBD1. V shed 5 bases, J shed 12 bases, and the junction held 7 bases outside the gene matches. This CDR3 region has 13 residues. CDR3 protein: CASSHPGQGELFF. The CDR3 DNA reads TGTGCCAGCAGTCACCCGGGACAGGGCGAACTGTTTTTT.

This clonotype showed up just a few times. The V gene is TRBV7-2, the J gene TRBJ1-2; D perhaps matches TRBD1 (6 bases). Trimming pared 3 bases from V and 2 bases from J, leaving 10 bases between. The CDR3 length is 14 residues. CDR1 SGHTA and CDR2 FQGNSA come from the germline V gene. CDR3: CASSFVGGNYGYTF. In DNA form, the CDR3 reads TGTGCCAGCAGCTTTGTTGGGGGCAACTATGGCTACACCTTC. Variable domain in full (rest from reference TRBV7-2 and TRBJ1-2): GAGVSQSPSNKVTEKGKDVELRCDPISGHTALYWYRQSLGQGLEFLIYFQGNSAPDKSGLPSDRFSAERTGGSVSTLTIQRTQQEDSAVYLCASSFVGGNYGYTFGSGTRLTVV.

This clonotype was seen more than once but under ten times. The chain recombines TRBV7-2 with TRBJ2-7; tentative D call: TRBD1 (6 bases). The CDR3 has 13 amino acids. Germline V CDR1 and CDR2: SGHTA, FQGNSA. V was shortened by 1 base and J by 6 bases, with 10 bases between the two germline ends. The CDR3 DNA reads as TGTGCCAGCAGCTTAGATAACAGGGCCGAGCAGTACTTC. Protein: CASSLDNRAEQYF. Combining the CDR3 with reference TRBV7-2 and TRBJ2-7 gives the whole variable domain GAGVSQSPSNKVTEKGKDVELRCDPISGHTALYWYRQSLGQGLEFLIYFQGNSAPDKSGLPSDRFSAERTGGSVSTLTIQRTQQEDSAVYLCASSLDNRAEQYFGPGTRLTVT.